The rows below give T cell receptor beta chains drawn from one sample of a study of blood T cells in healthy people across ages. TCRdb re-called the 5' RACE reads with MiXCR, one entry per CDR3 protein. The profile shows around 1,900,000 distinct CDR3 sequences, roughly two fifths of them singletons. The source material was blood. The receptors come from a human donor in good health. The CDR3 runs from the conserved cysteine through the conserved F or W. The D gene is left open where the match is weak. Only some rows state a clone size, as once, few, many or a class for expanded clones.

.	TRBJ2-5	few	TRBV6-6	CASSDYRVGETQYF	TGTGCCAGCAGTGATTACAGGGTGGGAGAGACCCAGTACTTC
TRBD2	TRBJ2-4	.	TRBV15	CATSIAGGDNIQYF	TGTGCCACCAGCATAGCGGGGGGCGACAACATTCAGTACTTC
.	TRBJ2-5	few	TRBV5-1	CASSPKTATADGTQYF	TGCGCCAGCAGCCCTAAGACGGCCACAGCGGACGGGACCCAGTACTTC
TRBD1	TRBJ1-2	.	TRBV5-1	CASSLSLRGQVCYTF	TGCGCCAGCAGCTTGTCATTACGGGGACAGGTTTGCTACACCTTC
.	TRBJ2-1	once	TRBV7-6	CASSPRRGVHNEQFF	TGTGCCAGCAGCCCCCGTCGCGGGGTCCACAATGAGCAGTTCTTC
TRBD2	TRBJ2-3	.	TRBV9	CASSVSDSGGSTDTQYF	TGTGCCAGCAGCGTTAGCGATAGCGGGGGGAGCACAGATACGCAGTATTTT
TRBD2	TRBJ2-1	few	TRBV29-1	CSGRLAAVHEQFF	TGCAGCGGCAGACTAGCGGCCGTCCATGAGCAGTTCTTC
TRBD2	TRBJ2-1	few	TRBV12-3/TRBV12-4	CASRGLAGVDEQFF	TGTGCCAGCAGAGGACTAGCGGGGGTAGATGAGCAGTTCTTC
.	TRBJ2-7	few	TRBV5-1	CASTVQGSYEQYF	TGCGCCAGCACAGTACAGGGATCCTACGAGCAGTACTTC
.	TRBJ2-1	few	TRBV10-3	CATRLGGFRGDEQFF	TGTGCCACTCGACTAGGGGGCTTCAGGGGGGATGAGCAGTTCTTC
.	TRBJ1-2	.	TRBV6-1	CASATQVYGYTF	TGTGCCAGTGCGACGCAAGTCTATGGCTACACCTTC
TRBD2	TRBJ2-3	few	TRBV20-1	CSARGSGLAYSTDTQYF	TGCAGTGCTAGAGGGTCGGGACTAGCGTATAGCACAGATACGCAGTATTTT
TRBD2	TRBJ2-7	.	TRBV20-1	CSARDPFGRGDPYEQYF	TGCAGTGCTAGAGACCCATTCGGGCGGGGGGACCCCTACGAGCAGTACTTC
.	TRBJ1-5	.	TRBV12-3/TRBV12-4	CASSFASENQPQHF	TGTGCCAGCAGTTTTGCCAGTGAGAATCAGCCCCAGCATTTT
.	TRBJ1-6	.	TRBV12-3/TRBV12-4	CASSNNQLGGDSPLHF	TGTGCCAGCAGTAACAATCAGCTAGGGGGTGATTCACCCCTCCACTTT
.	TRBJ2-7	.	TRBV29-1	CSAFRVASYEQHF	TGCAGCGCCTTCAGGGTGGCGTCCTACGAGCAGCACTTC
.	TRBJ2-5	few	TRBV28	CASRPPGTQETQYF	TGTGCCAGCCGACCCCCCGGGACACAAGAGACCCAGTACTTC
.	TRBJ1-6	.	TRBV7-8	CASSLVGEGNSPLHF	TGTGCCAGCAGCTTAGTCGGGGAGGGGAATTCACCCCTCCACTTT
TRBD1	TRBJ1-5	.	TRBV7-9	CASETSGTEHF	TGTGCCAGCGAAACATCCGGGACAGAGCATTTT
TRBD1	TRBJ2-4	.	TRBV25-1	CASSPPGTGGSNIQYF	TGTGCCAGCAGTCCCCCCGGGACAGGGGGTAGTAACATTCAGTACTTC